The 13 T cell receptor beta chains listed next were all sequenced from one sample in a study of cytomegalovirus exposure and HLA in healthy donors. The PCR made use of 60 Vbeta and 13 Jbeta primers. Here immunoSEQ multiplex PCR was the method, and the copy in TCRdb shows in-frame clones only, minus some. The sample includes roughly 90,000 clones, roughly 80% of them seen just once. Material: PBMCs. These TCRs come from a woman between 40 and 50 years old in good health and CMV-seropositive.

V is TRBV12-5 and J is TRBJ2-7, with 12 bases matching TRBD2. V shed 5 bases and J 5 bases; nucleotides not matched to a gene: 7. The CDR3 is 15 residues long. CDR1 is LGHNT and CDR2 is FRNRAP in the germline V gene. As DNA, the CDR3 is TGTGCTAGTGGTCCACTAGCGGGAGGCGAGAACGAGCAGTACTTC. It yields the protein CASGPLAGGENEQYF.

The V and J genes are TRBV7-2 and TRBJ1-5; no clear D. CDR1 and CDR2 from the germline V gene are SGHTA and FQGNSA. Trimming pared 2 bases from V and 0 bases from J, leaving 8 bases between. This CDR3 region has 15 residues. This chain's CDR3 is CASSLSIDSNQPQHF. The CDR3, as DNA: TGTGCCAGCAGCTTATCGATAGATAGCAATCAGCCCCAGCATTTT.

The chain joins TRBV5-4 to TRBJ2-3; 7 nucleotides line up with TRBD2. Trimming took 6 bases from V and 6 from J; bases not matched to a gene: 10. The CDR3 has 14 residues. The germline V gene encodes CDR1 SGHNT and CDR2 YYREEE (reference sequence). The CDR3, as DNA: TGTGCCAGCATCGGGACTAACCCCCAGGATACGCAGTATTTT. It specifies CASIGTNPQDTQYF.

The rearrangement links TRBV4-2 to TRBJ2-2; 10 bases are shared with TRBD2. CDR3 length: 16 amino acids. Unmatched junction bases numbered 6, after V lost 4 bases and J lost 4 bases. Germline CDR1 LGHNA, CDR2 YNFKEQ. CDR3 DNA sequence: TGTGCCAGCAGCCTAGCGGGAGGTTCTAGCACCGGGGAGCTGTTTTTT. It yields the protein CASSLAGGSSTGELFF.

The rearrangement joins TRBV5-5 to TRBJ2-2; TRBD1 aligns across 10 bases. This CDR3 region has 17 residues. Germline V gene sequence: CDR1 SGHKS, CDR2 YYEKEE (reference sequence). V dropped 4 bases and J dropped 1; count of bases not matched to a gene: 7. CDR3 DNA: TGTGCCAGCAGCACCGAGACAGGGGGCGGGAACACCGGGGAGCTGTTTTTT. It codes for CASSTETGGGNTGELFF. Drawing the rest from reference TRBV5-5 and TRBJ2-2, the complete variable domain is DAGVTQSPTHLIKTRGQQVTLRCSPISGHKSVSWYQQVLGQGPQFIFQYYEKEERGRGNFPDRFSARQFPNYSSELNVNALLLGDSALYLCASSTETGGGNTGELFFGEGSRLTVL.

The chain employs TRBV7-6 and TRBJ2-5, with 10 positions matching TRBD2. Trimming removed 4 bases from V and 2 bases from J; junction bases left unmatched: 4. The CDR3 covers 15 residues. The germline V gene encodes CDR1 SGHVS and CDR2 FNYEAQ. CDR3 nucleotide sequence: TGTGCCAGCAGCTCTGGACTAGCGGTACAAGAGACCCAGTACTTC. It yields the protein CASSSGLAVQETQYF.

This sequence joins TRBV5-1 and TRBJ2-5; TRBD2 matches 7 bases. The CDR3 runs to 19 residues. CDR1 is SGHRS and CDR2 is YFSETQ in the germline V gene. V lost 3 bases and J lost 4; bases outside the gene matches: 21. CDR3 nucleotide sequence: TGCGCCAGCAGCTCATCCTTCCCCCACTTGCGGGGAGGGCGAGAGACCCAGTACTTC. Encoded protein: CASSSSFPHLRGGRETQYF.

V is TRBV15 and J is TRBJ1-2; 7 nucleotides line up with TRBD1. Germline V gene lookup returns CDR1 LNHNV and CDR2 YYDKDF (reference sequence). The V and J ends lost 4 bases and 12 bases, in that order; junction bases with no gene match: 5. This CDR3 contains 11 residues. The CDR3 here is CATSTTGLHTF. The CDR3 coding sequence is TGTGCCACCAGCACGACAGGGCTCCACACCTTC. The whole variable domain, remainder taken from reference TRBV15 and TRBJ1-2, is DAMVIQNPRYQVTQFGKPVTLSCSQTLNHNVMYWYQQKSSQAPKLLFHYYDKDFNNEADTPDNFQSRRPNTSFCFLDIRSPGLGDTAMYLCATSTTGLHTFGSGTRLTVV.

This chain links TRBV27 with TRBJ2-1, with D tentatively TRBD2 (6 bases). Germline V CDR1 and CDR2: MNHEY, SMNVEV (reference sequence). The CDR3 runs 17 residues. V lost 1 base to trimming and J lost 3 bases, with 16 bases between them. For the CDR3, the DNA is TGTGCCAGCAGTTTATTTTCGACTAGGTCCGGCTACAATGAGCAGTTCTTC. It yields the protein CASSLFSTRSGYNEQFF.

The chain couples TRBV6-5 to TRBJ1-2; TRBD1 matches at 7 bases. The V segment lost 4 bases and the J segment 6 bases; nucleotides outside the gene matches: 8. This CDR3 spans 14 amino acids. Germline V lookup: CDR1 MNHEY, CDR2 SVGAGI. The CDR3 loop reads CASSSQGGRDGYTF. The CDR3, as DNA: TGTGCCAGCAGTTCCCAAGGGGGCAGGGATGGCTACACCTTC.

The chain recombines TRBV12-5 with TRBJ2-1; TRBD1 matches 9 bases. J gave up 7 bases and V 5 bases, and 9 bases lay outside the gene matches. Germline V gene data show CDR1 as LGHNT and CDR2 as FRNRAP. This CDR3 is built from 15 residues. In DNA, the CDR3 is TGTGCTAGTGGTGATACAGGGGGCGCGGGAAATGAGCAGTTCTTC. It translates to CASGDTGGAGNEQFF.

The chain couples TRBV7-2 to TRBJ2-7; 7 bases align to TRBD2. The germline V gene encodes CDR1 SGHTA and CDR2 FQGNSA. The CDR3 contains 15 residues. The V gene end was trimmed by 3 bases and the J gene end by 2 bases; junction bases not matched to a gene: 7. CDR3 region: CASSFSSGPTYEQYF. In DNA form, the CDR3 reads TGTGCCAGCAGCTTTTCTAGCGGCCCAACCTACGAGCAGTACTTC.

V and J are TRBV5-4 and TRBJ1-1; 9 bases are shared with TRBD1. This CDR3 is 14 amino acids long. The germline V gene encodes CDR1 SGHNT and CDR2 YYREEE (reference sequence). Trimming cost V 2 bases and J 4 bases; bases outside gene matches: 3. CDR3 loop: CASSLDRGGTEAFF. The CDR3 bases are TGTGCCAGCAGCTTAGACAGGGGGGGCACTGAAGCTTTCTTT.